Shown below are 20 T cell receptor beta chains from a single sample sequenced in a study of molecular identifiers for immune sequencing clone quantification (dated by TCRdb to about 2018). Library preparation employed PCR. Sequencing instrument: Illumina HiSeq 4000. The public reads were quality trimmed at Q25 with fastp and then assembled into clones with MiXCR by TCRdb, keeping productive beta chains. Each CDR3 protein appears once, grouped with its most common genes and DNA. For this sample the table gives just under 650,000 distinct CDR3 sequences, of which 20% were detected only once. The ten largest clones represent roughly 0.83% of the sample. The specimen sequenced was naive CD8+ T cells from blood, with Jurkat cell RNA spiked in. Taken with the paper, the label for cell subset or site translates to: FACS-sorted CD8+CD4-CCR7+CD45RA+ naive T cells. The receptors derive from a human donor in good health. Some libraries in this study had Jurkat cell RNA spiked in.

The table lists this clonotype with many counts. The CDR3 DNA reads as TGTGCCAGCAGCGTAGATGGGACCGTCGCCGGGGAGCTGTTTTTT. Translating it yields CASSVDGTVAGELFF. V is TRBV9 and J is TRBJ2-2; D may match TRBD1 or TRBD2 (5 bases each). V lost 0 bases, J lost 6 bases, and 12 bases lay in between. CDR1 is SGDLS and CDR2 is YYNGEE in the germline V gene. CDR3 length: 15 residues.

At least ten counts were recorded for this clonotype. Here the CDR3 DNA reads TGTGCCAGCAGCGTAGAAGGAATGGGCACAGATACGCAGTATTTT. It is translated as CASSVEGMGTDTQYF. The chain uses TRBV9 and TRBJ2-3; D is unclear. The length of the CDR3 is 15 residues. The V gene's germline CDR1 is SGDLS and CDR2 YYNGEE. The V end lost 0 bases, the J end lost 1 base, and 9 bases lay between the germline ends.

Ten or more counts support this clonotype. This chain connects TRBV4-3 to TRBJ2-7; 8 bases fit TRBD2. The CDR3 is made up of 15 amino acids. V gave up 0 bases and J gave up 4 bases; unmatched junction bases: 5. The germline V gene has CDR1 LGHNA and CDR2 YSLEER. The CDR3 nucleotides read TGCGCCAGCAGCCAAGATTTCCGGGAGGGGTACGAGCAGTACTTC. This encodes CASSQDFREGYEQYF.

This clonotype showed up many times. The gene calls are TRBV10-3 and TRBJ1-2; D is undetermined. The CDR3 sequence is 13 residues long. Trimming took off 6 bases at V and 1 base at J, with 9 bases between the two ends. Germline CDR1 is ENHRY and CDR2 is SYGVKD. The CDR3 sequence: CAIRESLNYGYTF. CDR3 DNA sequence: TGTGCCATCAGAGAAAGCCTTAACTATGGCTACACCTTC.

Of note for this clonotype: A read error may account for a junction end that differs from germline. The chain uses TRBV25-1 and TRBJ2-7; no definite D call. The CDR3 contains 11 residues. Looked up from germline, CDR1 is MGHDK and CDR2 is SYGVNS. CDR3 sequence reads: CAISSLLEQYF. CDR3 sequence (DNA): TGTGCCATCAGTTCTCTCCTGGAGCAGTACTTC.

Ten or more counts support this clonotype. The genes are TRBV29-1 and TRBJ2-7; 8 positions agree with TRBD1. J was trimmed by 5 bases and V by 6 bases; bases with no gene match: 9. The germline gives CDR1 SQVTM, CDR2 ANQGSEA. The CDR3 spans 13 residues. The CDR3 coding sequence is TGCAGCGTCCTGACAGGGGAAGGAGACGAGCAGTACTTC. Encoded protein: CSVLTGEGDEQYF.

The J gene is TRBJ2-7, the V gene TRBV29-1; 7 bases map to TRBD2. J lost 1 base, V lost 3 bases, and 9 bases had no gene match. The length of the CDR3 is 15 residues. Germline CDR1 SQVTM, CDR2 ANQGSEA. The DNA of the CDR3 is TGCAGCGTTGAGGGCGAGCGGGGACTATCCTACGAGCAGTACTTC. Its protein product is CSVEGERGLSYEQYF.

V and J are TRBV11-1 and TRBJ2-3, with 7 positions matching TRBD2. The CDR3 sequence is 18 residues long. Losses at the gene ends were 4 bases for V and 3 bases for J; bases not matched to a gene: 16. Germline values: CDR1 SGHAT, CDR2 FQDESV (reference sequence). CDR3 region: CASSSRLARLGSTDTQYF. Written as DNA, the CDR3 is TGTGCCAGCAGCTCCAGACTAGCAAGACTAGGGTCAACAGATACGCAGTATTTT.

The sample holds a few counts of this clonotype. This sequence joins TRBV10-1 and TRBJ1-1; D is ambiguous. Germline assignment: CDR1 WNHNN and CDR2 SYGVQD (reference sequence). The CDR3 totals 13 residues. Between the trimmed V and J ends, which lost 0 bases and 5 bases, there was a span of 7 bases. The CDR3 region has the DNA TGCGCCAGCAGTGAGTCGAAGGCGACTGAAGCTTTCTTT. It codes for CASSESKATEAFF.

CDR3 sequence: CASSQDYGGSSYNEQFF. DNA for the CDR3: TGTGCCAGCAGCCAAGATTATGGGGGGAGCTCCTACAATGAGCAGTTCTTC. This chain joins TRBV4-2 and TRBJ2-1; a weak D match, TRBD2 (6 bases). The V and J ends lost 0 bases and 0 bases respectively, with 12 bases between them. CDR3 length: 17 amino acids. Per germline, CDR1 LGHNA and CDR2 YNFKEQ.

Many counts were recorded for this clonotype. The rearrangement links TRBV20-1 to TRBJ2-7; maybe TRBD1 (5 bases). The CDR3 spans 14 residues. From germline, CDR1 is DFQATT and CDR2 SNEGSKA (reference sequence). Trimming stripped 0 bases from V and 1 base from J, with 10 bases between. In DNA form, the CDR3 reads TGCAGTGCTAGAGAGCACAGGATTTCCTACGAGCAGTACTTC. It is translated as CSAREHRISYEQYF.

Many counts were recorded for this clonotype. The CDR3 DNA reads TGTGCCAGCAGCTTGGCTAGCGGGAGTCAAGATACGCAGTATTTT. Its translation: CASSLASGSQDTQYF. The chain recombines TRBV5-6 with TRBJ2-3, with 10 bases matching TRBD2. This CDR3 is built from 15 residues. The germline V gene encodes CDR1 SGHDT and CDR2 YYEEEE. J lost 5 bases, V lost 0 bases, and 3 bases had no gene match.

On this clonotype itself: Just one base apart from a much larger clone, this may be a read error. The V gene is TRBV12-3 or TRBV12-4, the J gene TRBJ2-3; maybe TRBD2 (7 bases). The CDR3 is made up of 20 amino acids. CDR3 nucleotide sequence: TGTGCCAGCAGAACCCTTGGAGGGGAGATGCGGGGGCCTCTTAAAGATACGCGGTATTTT. Protein sequence: CASRTLGGEMRGPLKDTRYF.

This chain uses TRBV5-1 with TRBJ2-1; tentatively, D is TRBD1 (5 bases). V was clipped by 0 bases and J by 6 bases, with 10 bases between them. In germline, CDR1 is SGHRS, CDR2 YFSETQ. CDR3 length equals 14 residues. The DNA for the CDR3 is TGCGCCAGCAGCTTGGCAGGGTTGTGCAATGAGCAGTTCTTC. Translation: CASSLAGLCNEQFF. The complete variable domain, with remaining parts taken from reference TRBV5-1 and TRBJ2-1, reads KAGVTQTPRYLIKTRGQQVTLSCSPISGHRSVSWYQQTPGQGLQFLFEYFSETQRNKGNFPGRFSGRQFSNSRSEMNVSTLELGDSALYLCASSLAGLCNEQFFGPGTRLTVL.

This clonotype was found a few times. V usage is TRBV6-2 or TRBV6-3 and J usage is TRBJ2-5; no reliable D call. Germline V lookup: CDR1 MNHEY, CDR2 SVGEGT. This CDR3 spans 14 amino acids. V lost 6 bases to trimming and J lost 0 bases, with 11 bases between them. The CDR3 sequence is CASRVLGYQETQYF. CDR3 coding DNA: TGTGCCAGCAGGGTACTCGGATACCAAGAGACCCAGTACTTC.

This clonotype came up many times. The chain combines TRBV7-9 with TRBJ1-6, with 7 bases identical to TRBD1. The V gene's germline CDR1 is SEHNR and CDR2 FQNEAQ (reference sequence). With 1 base clipped from V and 8 bases from J, the junction kept 11 bases outside the gene matches. The CDR3 has 17 amino acids. CDR3: CASSLVGRQGLHSPLHF. CDR3 nucleotides: TGTGCCAGCAGCTTAGTGGGAAGACAGGGTCTTCATTCACCCCTCCACTTT.

Regarding this clonotype: Likely a read error: the CDR3 ends without its conserved phenylalanine or tryptophan. The CDR3 protein is CASSSGLTNEKLFS. The CDR3 DNA reads as TGTGCCAGCAGTTCCGGACTGACTAATGAAAAACTGTTTTCT. The chain joins TRBV28 to TRBJ1-4; the D is unclear. The germline V and J ends were trimmed by 4 bases and 2 bases, with 8 bases remaining between them. The CDR3 totals 14 residues. Germline values: CDR1 MDHEN, CDR2 SYDVKM.

Of note for this clonotype: A much larger clone differs by one base, so this may be a read error. This chain joins TRBV6-1 and TRBJ2-7; D is unresolved. CDR3 length equals 13 residues. Per the germline V gene, CDR1 is MNHNS and CDR2 is SASEGT. CDR3 in DNA: TGTGTCAGCAGTGACGTAGGGCTGGGCGAGCAGTACTTC. As protein: CVSSDVGLGEQYF.

This clonotype was recorded many times. The V call is TRBV4-2, the J call TRBJ1-1; the match to TRBD1 covers 9 bases. The CDR3 totals 16 residues. Trimming at V came to 4 bases and at J to 3 bases, leaving 9 bases not matched to a gene. Germline V CDR1 and CDR2: LGHNA, YNFKEQ. CDR3 protein: CASSLGTGGADTEAFF. As DNA, the CDR3 is TGTGCCAGCAGCCTTGGAACAGGGGGCGCGGACACTGAAGCTTTCTTT.

This clonotype showed up many times. The chain links TRBV7-2 to TRBJ2-5; D gene ambiguous. The CDR3 sequence is 14 residues long. Deletions cut 4 bases from V and 0 bases from J, with 9 bases between. The germline CDR1 and CDR2 sequences are SGHTA and FQGNSA. The CDR3 bases are TGTGCCAGCAGCTCAGACCAGAACCAAGAGACCCAGTACTTC. Protein product: CASSSDQNQETQYF.